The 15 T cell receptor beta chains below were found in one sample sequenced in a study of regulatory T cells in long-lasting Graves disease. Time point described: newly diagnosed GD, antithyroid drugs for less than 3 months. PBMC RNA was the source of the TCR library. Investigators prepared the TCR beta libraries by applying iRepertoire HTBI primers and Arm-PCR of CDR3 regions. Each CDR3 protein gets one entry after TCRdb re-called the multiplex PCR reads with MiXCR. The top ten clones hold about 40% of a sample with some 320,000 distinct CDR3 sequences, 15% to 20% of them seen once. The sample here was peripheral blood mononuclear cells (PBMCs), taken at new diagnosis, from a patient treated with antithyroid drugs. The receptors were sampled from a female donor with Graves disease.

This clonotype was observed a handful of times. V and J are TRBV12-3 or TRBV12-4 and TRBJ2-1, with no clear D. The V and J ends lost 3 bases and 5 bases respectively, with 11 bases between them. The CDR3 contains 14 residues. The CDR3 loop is CASSFSLKNNEQFF. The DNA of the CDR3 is TGTGCCAGCAGTTTCTCACTTAAAAACAATGAGCAGTTCTTC.

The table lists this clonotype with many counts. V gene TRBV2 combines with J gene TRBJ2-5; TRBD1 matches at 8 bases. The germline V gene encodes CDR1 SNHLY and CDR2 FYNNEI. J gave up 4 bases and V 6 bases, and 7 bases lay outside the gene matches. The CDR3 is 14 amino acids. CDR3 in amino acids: CASRKRTGGETQYF. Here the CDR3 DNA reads TGTGCCAGCAGAAAGAGAACAGGGGGAGAGACCCAGTACTTC. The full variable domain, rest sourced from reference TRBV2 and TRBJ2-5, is EPEVTQTPSHQVTQMGQEVILRCVPISNHLYFYWYRQILGQKVEFLVSFYNNEISEKSEIFDDQFSVERPDGSNFTLKIRSTKLEDSAMYFCASRKRTGGETQYFGPGTRLLVL.

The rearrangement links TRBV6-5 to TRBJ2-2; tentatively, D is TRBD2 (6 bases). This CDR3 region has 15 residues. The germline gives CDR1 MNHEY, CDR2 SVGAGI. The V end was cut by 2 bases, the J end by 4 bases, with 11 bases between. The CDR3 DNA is TGTGCCAGCAGTTACCTAGCGATGATCACCGGGGAGCTGTTTTTT. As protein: CASSYLAMITGELFF.

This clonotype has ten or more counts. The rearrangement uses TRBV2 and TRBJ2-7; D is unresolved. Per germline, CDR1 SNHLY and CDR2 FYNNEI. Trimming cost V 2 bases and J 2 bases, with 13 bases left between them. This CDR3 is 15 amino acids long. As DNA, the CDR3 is TGTGCCAGCAGTGAAACTCTCGGGCGCACCTACGAGCAGTACTTC. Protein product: CASSETLGRTYEQYF.

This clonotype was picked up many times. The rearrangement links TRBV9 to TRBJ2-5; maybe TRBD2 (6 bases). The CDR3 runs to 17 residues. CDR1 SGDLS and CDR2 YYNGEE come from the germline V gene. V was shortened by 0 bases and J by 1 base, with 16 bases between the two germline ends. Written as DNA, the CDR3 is TGTGCCAGCAGCGTAGAAGACGCGGGGTACGTCCAAGAGACCCAGTACTTC. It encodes CASSVEDAGYVQETQYF.

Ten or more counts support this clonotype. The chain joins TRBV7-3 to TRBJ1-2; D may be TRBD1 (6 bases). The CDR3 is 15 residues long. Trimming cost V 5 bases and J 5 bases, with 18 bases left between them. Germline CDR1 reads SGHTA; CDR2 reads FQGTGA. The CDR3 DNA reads TGTGCCAGCAGCCCTCAGACAGGTCCCAATTATGGCTACACCTTC. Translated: CASSPQTGPNYGYTF.

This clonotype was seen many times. CDR3 residues: CASSEGLADTDTQYF. The CDR3 region has the DNA TGTGCCAGCAGCGAGGGGCTAGCGGACACAGATACGCAGTATTTT. The chain combines TRBV9 with TRBJ2-3, with 7 bases identical to TRBD2. CDR1 and CDR2 (germline): SGDLS, YYNGEE. The CDR3 sequence is 15 residues long. The J segment lost 2 bases and the V segment lost 3 bases, leaving 6 bases of the junction unmatched.

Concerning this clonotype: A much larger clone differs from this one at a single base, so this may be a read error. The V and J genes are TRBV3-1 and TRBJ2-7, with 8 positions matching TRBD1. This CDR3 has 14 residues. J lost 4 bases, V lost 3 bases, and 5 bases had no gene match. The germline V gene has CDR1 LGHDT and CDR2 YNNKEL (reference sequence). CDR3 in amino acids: CASSHKTGVYEQYF. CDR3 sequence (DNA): TGTGCCAGCAGCCACAAGACAGGGGTGTACGAGCAGTACTTC.

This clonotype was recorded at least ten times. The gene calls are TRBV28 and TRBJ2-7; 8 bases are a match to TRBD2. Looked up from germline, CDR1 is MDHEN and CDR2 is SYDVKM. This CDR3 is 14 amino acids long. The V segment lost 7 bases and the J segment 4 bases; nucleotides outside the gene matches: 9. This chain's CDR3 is CASTLSRGGYEQYF. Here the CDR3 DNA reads TGTGCCAGCACCTTGAGTCGGGGGGGGTACGAGCAGTACTTC.

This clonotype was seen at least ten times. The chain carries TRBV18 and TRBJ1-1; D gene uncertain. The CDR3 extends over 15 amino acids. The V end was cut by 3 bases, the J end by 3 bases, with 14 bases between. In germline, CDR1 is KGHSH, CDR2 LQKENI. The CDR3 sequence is CASSPYTTFDTEAFF. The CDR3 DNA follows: TGTGCCAGCTCACCGTACACCACATTTGACACTGAAGCTTTCTTT.

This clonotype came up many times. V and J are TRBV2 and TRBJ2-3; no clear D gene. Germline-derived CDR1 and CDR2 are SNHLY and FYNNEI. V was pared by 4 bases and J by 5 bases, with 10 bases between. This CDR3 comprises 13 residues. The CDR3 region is CASSANKGDTQYF. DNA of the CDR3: TGTGCCAGCAGTGCTAATAAGGGAGATACGCAGTATTTT.

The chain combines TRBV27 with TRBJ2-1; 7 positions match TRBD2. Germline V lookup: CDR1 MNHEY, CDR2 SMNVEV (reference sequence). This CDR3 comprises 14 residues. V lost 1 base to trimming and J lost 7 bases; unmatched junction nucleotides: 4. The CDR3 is CASSLFRRGNEQFF. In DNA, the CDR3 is TGTGCCAGCAGTTTATTCCGGCGGGGGAATGAGCAGTTCTTC.

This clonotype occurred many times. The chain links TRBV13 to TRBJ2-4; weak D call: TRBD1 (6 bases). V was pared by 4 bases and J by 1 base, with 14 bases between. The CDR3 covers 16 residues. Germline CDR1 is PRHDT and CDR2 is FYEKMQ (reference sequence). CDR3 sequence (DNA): TGTGCCAGCAGCTCCCCGGGACACGGGGCCAAAAACATTCAGTACTTC. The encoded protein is CASSSPGHGAKNIQYF.

The CDR3 region has the DNA TGTGCCAGCAGGACGACAGGCTCCTACGAGCAGTACTTC. Protein sequence: CASRTTGSYEQYF. V usage is TRBV25-1 and J usage is TRBJ2-7; weak D call: TRBD1 (6 bases). In germline, CDR1 is MGHDK, CDR2 SYGVNS. V shed 6 bases and J shed 0 bases, with 9 bases lying between them. The CDR3 has 13 residues.

This CDR3 is CASSLVPAGGSVDTQYF. The CDR3, as DNA: TGTGCCAGCAGCTTGGTACCAGCGGGAGGAAGTGTAGATACGCAGTATTTT. V usage is TRBV5-5 and J usage is TRBJ2-3; 9 bases line up with TRBD2. The CDR3 loop spans 17 amino acids. Germline loops: CDR1 SGHKS, CDR2 YYEKEE (reference sequence). The trim removed 0 bases at V and 5 bases at J, leaving 10 bases unmatched.